These 30 T cell receptor beta chains were all obtained from the same sample, sequenced in a study of T cell responses to AZD1222 COVID-19 vaccine. The table came from immunoSEQ multiplex PCR; TCRdb's copy has only in-frame clones and leaves some out. The sample records 130,000 or so clones, around nine tenths being singletons. The specimen comprised peripheral blood, sampled on day 0 of AZD1222 vaccination. The receptor source for this set is an adult in good health.

The chain carries TRBV30 and TRBJ1-6, with D perhaps matching TRBD1 (6 bases). The CDR3 length is 15 residues. Deletions cut 4 bases from V and 8 bases from J, with 18 bases between. Per germline, CDR1 GTSNPN and CDR2 SVGIG (reference sequence). The CDR3, as DNA: TGTGCCTGGACGCACTTAGGGGGGGTGGATTCACCCCTCCACTTT. Its protein product is CAWTHLGGVDSPLHF.

This clone has just one count. The V call is TRBV5-1, the J call TRBJ1-2; perhaps TRBD1 as D (6 bases). The CDR3 covers 16 residues. Germline V gives CDR1 SGHRS, CDR2 YFSETQ. The V end was cut by 5 bases, the J end by 2 bases, with 19 bases between. DNA of the CDR3: TGCGCCAGCAGTTCGCTCGCCCAGGGGCCCAACTATGGCTACACCTTC. Protein sequence: CASSSLAQGPNYGYTF.

With respect to this clone: The same CDR3 also results from other DNA sequences found in this sample. Here the CDR3 DNA reads TGTGCCAGCAGTACGGGACTAGCCTACAATGAGCAGTTCTTC. This translates into CASSTGLAYNEQFF. The chain carries TRBV11-3 and TRBJ2-1; TRBD2 matches 8 bases. The CDR3 length is 14 residues. Germline lookup yields CDR1 SGHNT and CDR2 YENEEA. V was clipped by 6 bases and J by 2 bases; unmatched bases: 3.

This chain connects TRBV2 to TRBJ2-5; 11 bases align to TRBD2. V was pared by 4 bases and J by 5 bases, with 9 bases of the junction left unmatched. CDR1 is SNHLY, CDR2 FYNNEI, per germline. The CDR3 sequence is 16 residues long. CDR3 DNA: TGTGCCAGCAGTGTGGGAGCTAGCGGGGGGAGGGAGACCCAGTACTTC. It codes for CASSVGASGGRETQYF.

This chain joins TRBV19 and TRBJ2-1, with 7 bases fitting TRBD2. The trim removed 3 bases at V and 2 bases at J, leaving 1 base unmatched. Germline V gene data show CDR1 as LNHDA and CDR2 as SQIVND (reference sequence). This CDR3 is built from 14 residues. Written as DNA, the CDR3 is TGTGCCAGTAGTATCGGGACTACCTACAATGAGCAGTTCTTC. Its translation: CASSIGTTYNEQFF.

The V and J genes are TRBV27 and TRBJ2-2; D is unclear. With 3 bases removed from V and 2 bases from J, the gap between germline ends came to 1 base. The CDR3 runs to 12 residues. Germline V gene data show CDR1 as MNHEY and CDR2 as SMNVEV (reference sequence). CDR3 protein: CASSFNTGELFF. CDR3 DNA: TGTGCCAGCAGTTTTAACACCGGGGAGCTGTTTTTT.

The genes are TRBV27 and TRBJ2-7, with D perhaps matching TRBD1 (5 bases). This CDR3 is built from 14 residues. Germline V gene lookup returns CDR1 MNHEY and CDR2 SMNVEV (reference sequence). The V end lost 7 bases, the J end lost 6 bases, and 19 bases lay between the germline ends. Here the CDR3 reads CASTPRAQGGEQYV. Here the CDR3 DNA reads TGTGCCAGCACCCCTAGGGCGCAGGGTGGCGAGCAGTACGTC.

The V and J genes are TRBV5-1 and TRBJ1-2; 7 bases are shared with TRBD1. The J segment lost 7 bases and the V segment lost 0 bases, leaving 12 bases of the junction unmatched. The CDR3 sequence is 16 residues long. Germline V gene data show CDR1 as SGHRS and CDR2 as YFSETQ. CDR3 in DNA: TGCGCCAGCAGCTTGGTCCTGACAGGGCCATCCTCTGGCTACACCTTC. Protein product: CASSLVLTGPSSGYTF. The entire variable domain, with the rest obtained from reference TRBV5-1 and TRBJ1-2, is as follows: KAGVTQTPRYLIKTRGQQVTLSCSPISGHRSVSWYQQTPGQGLQFLFEYFSETQRNKGNFPGRFSGRQFSNSRSEMNVSTLELGDSALYLCASSLVLTGPSSGYTFGSGTRLTVV.

J is TRBJ2-7 and V is TRBV30; D is possibly TRBD1 (5 bases). V was cut by 2 bases and J by 1 base, with 6 bases left in between. CDR3 length equals 12 residues. Germline values: CDR1 GTSNPN, CDR2 SVGIG (reference sequence). CDR3 loop: CAWSTGSYEQYF. CDR3 DNA: TGTGCCTGGAGTACAGGATCCTACGAGCAGTACTTC.

This clone was recorded a few times. The DNA of the CDR3 is TGCAGCGTTCGGCTTCCCTCCTACGAGCAGTACTTC. Protein: CSVRLPSYEQYF. The rearrangement uses TRBV29-1 and TRBJ2-7, with D uncertain. There are 12 residues in the CDR3. The germline gives CDR1 SQVTM, CDR2 ANQGSEA. The V gene lost 5 bases and the J gene lost 0 bases, with 8 bases spanning the gap.

V usage is TRBV2 and J usage is TRBJ1-5, with 8 bases fitting TRBD1. With V trimmed by 5 bases and J by 1 base, 4 bases remained unmatched. Looked up from germline, CDR1 is SNHLY and CDR2 is FYNNEI. This CDR3 region has 15 residues. The CDR3 DNA sequence: TGTGCCAGCAGTCAGGACAGGGTGAGCAATCAGCCCCAGCATTTT. Protein: CASSQDRVSNQPQHF. The whole variable domain, filled in from reference TRBV2 and TRBJ1-5, reads EPEVTQTPSHQVTQMGQEVILRCVPISNHLYFYWYRQILGQKVEFLVSFYNNEISEKSEIFDDQFSVERPDGSNFTLKIRSTKLEDSAMYFCASSQDRVSNQPQHFGDGTRLSIL.

The chain couples TRBV6-1 to TRBJ1-2, with a weak D call TRBD1 (5 bases). The CDR3 loop spans 14 amino acids. Trimming took off 2 bases at V and 5 bases at J, with 12 bases between the two ends. Germline assignment: CDR1 MNHNS and CDR2 SASEGT. The CDR3 DNA sequence: TGTGCCAGCAGTGAATGGGGGACTGATTATGGCTACACCTTC. Its protein is CASSEWGTDYGYTF.

This sequence joins TRBV14 and TRBJ2-1, with a tentative D call TRBD1 (5 bases). The CDR3 runs to 15 residues. V dropped 5 bases and J dropped 3 bases, with 14 bases sitting between them. Germline CDR1 and CDR2: SGHDN and FVKESK. CDR3 residues: CASSFRTSFYNEQFF. Here the CDR3 DNA reads TGTGCCAGCAGCTTTCGGACAAGTTTCTACAATGAGCAGTTCTTC.

The V gene is TRBV5-6, the J gene TRBJ1-1; unclear D gene. The CDR3 consists of 13 residues. CDR1 is SGHDT and CDR2 is YYEEEE in the germline V gene. V was trimmed by 4 bases and J by 6 bases, leaving 13 bases between them. The CDR3 nucleotides read TGTGCCAGCAGCGGAGGCCTAACGGCTGAAGCTTTCTTT. Translation: CASSGGLTAEAFF.

V and J are TRBV30 and TRBJ1-1, with D perhaps TRBD1 (5 bases). V lost 0 bases and J 4 bases, leaving 12 bases between the germline ends. Looked up from germline, CDR1 is GTSNPN and CDR2 is SVGIG (reference sequence). The CDR3 runs 14 residues. CDR3 residues: CAWSVLGTITEAFF. The CDR3 coding sequence is TGTGCCTGGAGTGTACTGGGGACGATCACTGAAGCTTTCTTT.

This chain connects TRBV12-5 to TRBJ1-6; D is undetermined. V was clipped by 0 bases and J by 0 bases, with 9 bases between them. The CDR3 consists of 17 residues. Germline assignment: CDR1 LGHNT and CDR2 FRNRAP. CDR3 sequence (DNA): TGTGCTAGTGGTTTGGTAATCTCCAGCTCCTATAATTCACCCCTCCACTTT. Translating it yields CASGLVISSSYNSPLHF.

This chain joins TRBV27 and TRBJ1-2; D remains unclear. Germline loops: CDR1 MNHEY, CDR2 SMNVEV (reference sequence). V lost 2 bases, J lost 1 base, and 11 bases lay in between. This CDR3 is built from 15 residues. The CDR3 coding sequence is TGTGCCAGCAGTTTAGTGGGCAACGATAACTATGGCTACACCTTC. Encoded protein: CASSLVGNDNYGYTF.

The V call is TRBV6-5, the J call TRBJ1-2; TRBD1 matches 8 bases. With V trimmed by 5 bases and J by 6 bases, 8 bases remained unmatched. This CDR3 has 14 residues. The germline V gene encodes CDR1 MNHEY and CDR2 SVGAGI. CDR3 sequence: CASSHPLTGDGYTF. CDR3 bases: TGTGCCAGCAGTCATCCTCTGACAGGGGATGGCTACACCTTC.

The CDR3 region is CASSSVGRRNYGYTF. DNA for the CDR3: TGCGCCAGCAGCTCGGTGGGCAGGAGAAACTATGGCTACACCTTC. The rearrangement uses TRBV4-1 and TRBJ1-2; no clear D. V was shortened by 5 bases and J by 2 bases, with 15 bases between the two germline ends. Looked up from germline, CDR1 is MGHRA and CDR2 is YSYEKL. CDR3 length: 15 residues.

The sample holds a few counts of this clone. The gene calls are TRBV5-4 and TRBJ1-1, with 9 bases identical to TRBD1. The ends lost 4 bases at V and 8 bases at J; junction bases unmatched: 6. CDR1 and CDR2 (germline): SGHNT, YYREEE (reference sequence). The CDR3 runs 13 residues. As DNA, the CDR3 is TGTGCCAGCAGCCCGACAGGGGGGGTCGAAGCTTTCTTT. It is translated as CASSPTGGVEAFF.

The CDR3 DNA follows: TGTGCCAGCAGCCTGACTAGCGGGGGTAATGAGCAGTTCTTC. Translating gives CASSLTSGGNEQFF. The chain couples TRBV7-9 to TRBJ2-1; the match to TRBD2 covers 12 bases. The J segment lost 7 bases and the V segment lost 5 bases, leaving 3 bases of the junction unmatched. Germline CDR1 and CDR2: SEHNR and FQNEAQ (reference sequence). The CDR3 has 14 residues.

The chain links TRBV6-5 to TRBJ1-2; no clear D gene. The CDR3 has 13 amino acids. V shed 4 bases and J shed 10 bases, with 16 bases lying between them. Germline values: CDR1 MNHEY, CDR2 SVGAGI. CDR3 nucleotide sequence: TGTGCCAGCAGTTCCCCGCTGACAAGACTCTACACCTTC. This translates into CASSSPLTRLYTF.

This clone was seen a single time. The chain recombines TRBV4-3 with TRBJ1-4, with unresolved D. The CDR3 extends over 15 amino acids. Germline V lookup: CDR1 LGHNA, CDR2 YSLEER. Trimming left V 0 bases short and J 4 bases short, with 9 bases between. The CDR3 DNA reads as TGCGCCAGCAGCCAAGACGGCCAGGATAATGAAAAACTGTTTTTT. Translating gives CASSQDGQDNEKLFF.

The V and J genes are TRBV2 and TRBJ1-1, with D maybe TRBD1 (5 bases). Per the germline V gene, CDR1 is SNHLY and CDR2 is FYNNEI. The CDR3 consists of 15 residues. Deletions cut 2 bases from V and 1 base from J, with 11 bases between. CDR3 DNA: TGTGCCAGCAGTGAAAGAGGGACGGCGAACACTGAAGCTTTCTTT. This translates into CASSERGTANTEAFF.

The rearrangement uses TRBV28 and TRBJ2-3; a weak D match, TRBD2 (6 bases). Germline assignment: CDR1 MDHEN and CDR2 SYDVKM. The CDR3 consists of 16 residues. The V end lost 5 bases, the J end lost 2 bases, and 17 bases lay between the germline ends. The CDR3 DNA reads TGTGCCAGCAGTCCCCGGTTAGGGAGGAACACAGATACGCAGTATTTT. This translates into CASSPRLGRNTDTQYF.

CDR3 region: CASSLSGQGTGELFF. Written as DNA, the CDR3 is TGTGCCAGCAGCTTATCGGGACAGGGGACCGGGGAGCTGTTTTTT. The chain combines TRBV7-2 with TRBJ2-2; 10 bases map to TRBD1. This CDR3 contains 15 residues. V shed 2 bases and J 5 bases; nucleotides not matched to a gene: 2. Germline assignment: CDR1 SGHTA and CDR2 FQGNSA.

The chain links TRBV27 to TRBJ1-4; TRBD1 aligns across 8 bases. V lost 6 bases, J lost 8 bases, and 2 bases stayed unmatched. The CDR3 runs 12 residues. Looked up from germline, CDR1 is MNHEY and CDR2 is SMNVEV (reference sequence). The CDR3 DNA follows: TGTGCCAGCAGCCGGGACAGGGAAAAACTGTTTTTT. Encoded protein: CASSRDREKLFF.

The CDR3 DNA follows: TGTGCCAGCAGCTTGGAGGGCTTAGAAAAACTGTTTTTT. Residues: CASSLEGLEKLFF. The J gene is TRBJ1-4, the V gene TRBV11-2; D unclear. This CDR3 is 13 amino acids long. Germline V gene sequence: CDR1 SGHAT, CDR2 FQNNGV. V lost 3 bases to trimming and J lost 8 bases, with 10 bases between them.

V is TRBV14 and J is TRBJ1-1; a possible D gene is TRBD1 (5 bases). Germline CDR1 is SGHDN and CDR2 is FVKESK. Trimming removed 8 bases at V and 0 bases at J, with 10 bases between. This CDR3 is 13 amino acids long. The CDR3 coding sequence is TGTGCCAGCCGTTGGGGGATGAACACTGAAGCTTTCTTT. Its protein is CASRWGMNTEAFF. The full variable domain, in which reference TRBV14 and TRBJ1-1 provide the parts outside the CDR3, is EAGVTQFPSHSVIEKGQTVTLRCDPISGHDNLYWYRRVMGKEIKFLLHFVKESKQDESGMPNNRFLAERTGGTYSTLKVQPAELEDSGVYFCASRWGMNTEAFFGQGTRLTVV.

This chain connects TRBV7-8 to TRBJ2-2; 9 nucleotides agree with TRBD2. Per germline, CDR1 SGHVS and CDR2 FQNEAQ. V dropped 3 bases and J dropped 2; count of bases not matched to a gene: 4. CDR3 length: 16 residues. CDR3: CASSFPGLANTGELFF. The CDR3 nucleotides read TGTGCCAGCAGCTTTCCGGGACTAGCTAACACCGGGGAGCTGTTTTTT.